Sequencing of this T cell receptor (beta chain) was carried out in a study of T cells in narcolepsy. This clone showed up just a few times. Using immunoSEQ multiplex PCR, the repertoire was profiled, and TCRdb retains in-frame clones only, with some absent. The sample records 25,000 to 30,000 clones, 79% being singletons. Between the trimmed V and J ends, which lost 5 bases and 8 bases, there was a span of 7 bases. CDR3 length: 10 amino acids. CDR1 SQVTM and CDR2 ANQGSEA come from the germline V gene. The clonotype was recovered from a human donor in good health. The sequencing sample was made of memory (CD45RA-) CD4+ T cells from blood. V usage is TRBV29-1 and J usage is TRBJ2-1; TRBD1 is a possible D gene (5 bases). The CDR3 protein is CSVLRDEQFF. CDR3 nucleotide sequence: TGCAGCGTTCTCAGGGATGAGCAGTTCTTC.